The sample holds many counts of the clone carrying this TCR beta chain. The antigen remains undetermined. This entry comes from a study of T cell repertoires in cytomegalovirus infection. The overall study: TCR beta signatures that were public indicated CMV infection and matching HLA type. Study-wide results and limits: CMV carriers having the relevant HLA were flagged by cumulative public TCR beta family frequency.

One entry per CDR3 protein, called by TCRdb with MiXCR from the reads. The data show about 490,000 distinct CDR3 sequences, about 15% seen once. Trimming at V came to 1 base and at J to 7 bases, leaving 9 bases not matched to a gene. The length of the CDR3 is 16 residues. The germline V gene has CDR1 SGHVS and CDR2 FNYEAQ. The gene calls are TRBV7-6 and TRBJ2-1; 8 bases agree with TRBD2. The sample consisted of CD8+ T cells from PBMCs. This clonotype was sampled from a human donor in good health (CMV status not recorded). Some clones in this sample may be carry-over from other donors' samples. CDR3 protein: CASSLEASGSRNEQFF. Here the CDR3 DNA reads TGTGCCAGCAGCTTAGAGGCCAGCGGGAGTCGGAATGAGCAGTTCTTC.